These 7 T cell receptor beta chains came from one sample sequenced in a study of T-cell reconstitution after alpha-beta-depleted transplantation in children. Using unique molecular identifiers, the investigators prepared the TCRbeta library. MiXCR, applied by TCRdb to the PCR reads, yields one record per CDR3 protein. The sample carries fewer than 550,000 distinct CDR3 sequences, roughly 17% recorded once. The source was PBMCs, mostly from graft donor cells, collected 360 days after TCRalphabeta/CD19-depleted stem cell transplant. Every receptor here comes from a boy under two years old who had a stem cell transplant for Wiskott-Aldrich syndrome, so the T cells may come from the graft donor.

This clonotype was picked up a small number of times. The chain couples TRBV20-1 to TRBJ2-5; 7 nucleotides match TRBD2. J was trimmed by 3 bases and V by 2 bases; bases with no gene match: 15. The germline V gene encodes CDR1 DFQATT and CDR2 SNEGSKA (reference sequence). CDR3 size: 17 residues. CDR3 sequence (DNA): TGCAGTGCTAGACCCCGCCTACTAGCGAGGGAAGAAGAGACCCAGTACTTC. It specifies CSARPRLLAREEETQYF.

There are a few counts of this clonotype. The gene calls are TRBV6-1 and TRBJ1-5; D unclear. Between the trimmed V and J ends, which lost 6 bases and 1 base, there was a span of 7 bases. Germline CDR1 and CDR2: MNHNS and SASEGT. The CDR3 contains 13 residues. CDR3: CASSLQSNQPQHF. CDR3 bases: TGTGCCAGCAGCCTCCAAAGCAATCAGCCCCAGCATTTT.

This clonotype was seen a handful of times. The chain combines TRBV12-3 or TRBV12-4 with TRBJ1-6; 8 bases are a match to TRBD1. V lost 4 bases and J lost 9; bases outside the gene matches: 5. There are 14 residues in the CDR3. In nucleotides, the CDR3 is TGTGCCAGCAGTTCTAACGACAGGGGTTCACCCCTCCACTTT. It translates to CASSSNDRGSPLHF.

This clonotype occurred a few times. This CDR3 is CASSYGEDLRLNTGELFF. CDR3 sequence (DNA): TGTGCCAGCAGCTACGGGGAGGATCTTAGGTTGAACACCGGGGAGCTGTTTTTT. This sequence joins TRBV11-2 and TRBJ2-2, with D perhaps matching TRBD2 (6 bases). There are 18 residues in the CDR3. CDR1 SGHAT and CDR2 FQNNGV come from the germline V gene. Trimming stripped 4 bases from V and 1 base from J, with 19 bases between.

This clonotype came up a few times. V gene TRBV20-1 combines with J gene TRBJ1-1, with no clear D. There are 13 residues in the CDR3. CDR1 is DFQATT and CDR2 is SNEGSKA in the germline V gene (reference sequence). V was pared by 2 bases and J by 1 base, with 8 bases between. The CDR3 region is CSARWGGNTEAFF. In DNA form, the CDR3 reads TGCAGTGCTAGATGGGGAGGGAACACTGAAGCTTTCTTT.

This clonotype was observed a few times. V is TRBV7-2 and J is TRBJ2-7; maybe TRBD1 (5 bases). The ends were cut back, 4 bases at V and 3 bases at J, with 13 bases in the middle. Germline V gene lookup returns CDR1 SGHTA and CDR2 FQGNSA. The CDR3 consists of 14 residues. For the CDR3, the DNA is TGTGCCAGCAGCTCGAAACCCCAGGGCTACGAGCAGTACTTC. Translating it yields CASSSKPQGYEQYF. Together with reference TRBV7-2 and TRBJ2-7, the CDR3 gives the full variable domain: GAGVSQSPSNKVTEKGKDVELRCDPISGHTALYWYRQSLGQGLEFLIYFQGNSAPDKSGLPSDRFSAERTGGSVSTLTIQRTQQEDSAVYLCASSSKPQGYEQYFGPGTRLTVT.

This clonotype was counted between two and nine times. This chain connects TRBV5-6 to TRBJ2-7; D ambiguous. Germline-derived CDR1 and CDR2 are SGHDT and YYEEEE. The length of the CDR3 is 15 residues. V gave up 4 bases and J gave up 3 bases, with 17 bases separating them. This chain's CDR3 is CASSPTAENYYEQYF. DNA for the CDR3: TGTGCCAGCAGCCCAACGGCCGAAAATTACTACGAGCAGTACTTC.